This T cell receptor (beta chain) was retrieved from a study of T cells in Graves' hyperthyroidism and ophthalmopathy. About this clonotype: The junction shows a germline mismatch at one end, possibly a read error.

Researchers took RNA transcripts and amplified the TCR beta CDR3 regions from them. A first-round RT-PCR of the TCR CDR3 used the HTBI primer set. Each CDR3 protein gets one entry after TCRdb re-called the multiplex PCR reads with MiXCR. Of 800,000 or so distinct CDR3 sequences in the sample, roughly 40% were seen once. CDR1 is SGHNT, CDR2 YYREEE, per germline (reference sequence). The CDR3 has 15 amino acids. If no ophthalmopathy progression occurred within 18 months, Graves' hyperthyroidism was stable. In patients aged 18 to 65, hyperthyroidism was newly diagnosed, with duration under 2 months. The TCR was taken from a man younger than 30 with Graves' hyperthyroidism. The chain has TRBV5-4 and TRBJ2-5, with 10 nucleotides matching TRBD2. The source material was blood. The CDR3 sequence: CASSLAGVDQETQYF. CDR3 nucleotide sequence: TGCGCCAGCAGTCTAGCGGGAGTGGACCAAGAGACCCAGTACTTC.